This entry lists 8 T cell receptor beta chains sequenced from one sample in a study of blood T cells in healthy people across ages. A J-beta primer mix and a sample-barcoded 5' primer were used in a second PCR of about 7 to 11 cycles. Via MiXCR, TCRdb re-called the 5' RACE reads, giving one row per CDR3 protein. The repertoire holds around 990,000 distinct CDR3 sequences, with around two fifths as singletons. Sequenced: blood. These TCRs come from a man aged 18 to 29 in good health.

DNA of the CDR3: TGCGCCAGCAGCCCGGGTGCTAGGGGTGGCTACACCTTC. Its protein product is CASSPGARGGYTF. V gene TRBV4-3 combines with J gene TRBJ1-2, with D maybe TRBD1 (5 bases). Deletions cut 4 bases from V and 7 bases from J, with 13 bases between. CDR1 and CDR2 from the germline V gene are LGHNA and YSLEER. The length of the CDR3 is 13 residues.

This chain links TRBV28 with TRBJ2-1, with D maybe TRBD2 (6 bases). There are 18 residues in the CDR3. In germline, CDR1 is MDHEN, CDR2 SYDVKM. Trimming shortened V by 4 bases and J by 7 bases, and 26 bases separated the two germline ends. This CDR3 is CASSSTRRVARMGNEQFF. The CDR3 DNA sequence: TGTGCCAGCAGTTCAACTAGGAGGGTAGCTAGGATGGGGAATGAGCAGTTCTTC.

This chain links TRBV29-1 with TRBJ1-4, with a possible D match to TRBD1 (5 bases). The germline CDR1 and CDR2 sequences are SQVTM and ANQGSEA. V was trimmed by 0 bases and J by 8 bases, leaving 7 bases between them. The CDR3 is 12 amino acids. This CDR3 is CSVEDWGEKLFF. The CDR3 bases are TGCAGCGTTGAAGATTGGGGCGAAAAACTGTTTTTT. Complete variable domain (other parts from reference TRBV29-1 and TRBJ1-4): SAVISQKPSRDICQRGTSLTIQCQVDSQVTMMFWYRQQPGQSLTLIATANQGSEATYESGFVIDKFPISRPNLTFSTLTVSNMSPEDSSIYLCSVEDWGEKLFFGSGTQLSVL.

This sequence joins TRBV20-1 and TRBJ1-1; D might be TRBD1 (6 bases). Germline CDR1 is DFQATT and CDR2 is SNEGSKA (reference sequence). The CDR3 runs to 13 residues. CDR3 sequence (DNA): TGCAGAGCCAGGGGAGGGGGGAACACTGAAGCTTTCTTT. Translated, it gives CRARGGGNTEAFF.

CDR3 nucleotides: TGTGCCAGCCCTAGTTCCGGGGAGCTGTTTTTT. Its translation: CASPSSGELFF. This chain connects TRBV12-3 or TRBV12-4 to TRBJ2-2; D remains unclear. Trimming removed 8 bases from V and 6 bases from J, with 7 bases in between. CDR3 size: 11 residues.

There are a few counts of this clonotype. This chain uses TRBV20-1 with TRBJ2-3; perhaps TRBD2 as D (6 bases). This CDR3 region has 14 residues. V was pared by 0 bases and J by 5 bases, with 12 bases between. CDR1 is DFQATT, CDR2 SNEGSKA, per germline (reference sequence). CDR3 DNA: TGCAGTGCTAGAGATAGCGGTGTGGGAGATACGCAGTATTTT. Protein sequence: CSARDSGVGDTQYF.

This clonotype turned up a few times. The V call is TRBV20-1, the J call TRBJ1-6; no clear D gene. The germline V gene has CDR1 DFQATT and CDR2 SNEGSKA (reference sequence). Trimming pared 0 bases from V and 10 bases from J, leaving 16 bases between. The CDR3 spans 15 residues. The CDR3, as DNA: TGCAGTGCTAGAGATCCCCAGGCCGATCTATCACCCCTCCACTTT. Translated: CSARDPQADLSPLHF.

The V and J genes are TRBV29-1 and TRBJ1-2, with D possibly TRBD1 on 6 matching bases. Per the germline V gene, CDR1 is SQVTM and CDR2 is ANQGSEA. The CDR3 runs 14 residues. Trimming left V 6 bases short and J 6 bases short, with 20 bases between. The DNA for the CDR3 is TGCAGCGTGGATAAGACAGGAGTAGGACATGGCTACACCTTC. It codes for CSVDKTGVGHGYTF.